This T cell receptor (beta chain) was documented in a study of vaccination and CD4 T cells after COVID-19. Overall study context: Between diagnosis and the drawing of post-COVID samples lay a median around 100 days (range 35 to 161).

Worth noting for this clonotype: The antigen is unknown.

Researchers used the Oncomine TCR Beta short-read assay to sequence DNA from cultured CD4+ T cells. MiXCR, run by TCRdb on the PCR reads, gives a single entry per CDR3 protein. In the table there are about 19,000 distinct CDR3 sequences, about 70% of which are singletons. As for treatment: roughly 10-day PBMC culture with coronavirus spike peptide pools or control peptides (ViraFEST assay). V lost 7 bases to trimming and J lost 5 bases; unmatched junction nucleotides: 10. The germline CDR1 and CDR2 sequences are LNHDA and SQIVND (reference sequence). The CDR3 contains 14 residues. The sequencing input was CD4+ T cells from blood, cultured in vitro. The sequence was collected from a human donor who had recovered from COVID-19. The chain has TRBV19 and TRBJ1-2; 7 bases line up with TRBD1. This chain's CDR3 is CASNGRGKFYGYTF. CDR3 in DNA: TGTGCCAGTAATGGCAGGGGGAAGTTTTATGGCTACACCTTC.